This T cell receptor beta chain was recorded in a study of blood T cell repertoires in COVID-19. Overall study: The United States, Italy and Spain provided the acute and convalescent COVID-19 samples. The analysed material was cDNA or gDNA that came from T cells, B-cell-depleted T cells, or PBMCs.

Per the germline V gene, CDR1 is SGHRS and CDR2 is YFSETQ. The CDR3 sequence is 16 residues long. Between the trimmed V and J ends, which lost 4 bases and 0 bases, there was a span of 15 bases. In the study's own analysis: Amplification of reference gene primers was used by the study to estimate nucleated cell counts. Profiling relied on immunoSEQ multiplex PCR, and the TCRdb table lists in-frame clones only, not all of them. V, J and clone size reflect that table, while D and trimming were determined from the DNA. The sample lists 100,000 to 150,000 clones; roughly 83% were seen once. J is TRBJ2-3 and V is TRBV5-1; a possible D gene is TRBD1 (6 bases). The sample taken for sequencing was peripheral blood. This receptor was obtained from a man between 35 and 55 years old with active or convalescent COVID-19. In DNA, the CDR3 is TGCGCCAGCAGCGCCGACAGGCAAACGAGCACAGATACGCAGTATTTT. Amino acid sequence: CASSADRQTSTDTQYF.